This T cell receptor beta chain is from a study of control samples from healthy donors and cancer patients. V lost 4 bases, J lost 5 bases, and 21 bases lay in between. The CDR3 has 16 amino acids. The germline V gene has CDR1 SGHRS and CDR2 YFSETQ. Sequencing used immunoSEQ multiplex PCR; TCRdb keeps in-frame clones, though not all of them. The sample has 65,000 to 95,000 clones; more than 70% are singletons. The sample was blood. The rearrangement links TRBV5-1 to TRBJ2-5, with D perhaps assigned TRBD1 or TRBD2 (7 bases each). The sequence was collected from a man aged 50 to 59 in good health. The CDR3: CASSLDGQAGGETQYF. The CDR3 nucleotides are TGCGCCAGCAGCCTTGACGGACAGGCCGGGGGGGAGACCCAGTACTTC.